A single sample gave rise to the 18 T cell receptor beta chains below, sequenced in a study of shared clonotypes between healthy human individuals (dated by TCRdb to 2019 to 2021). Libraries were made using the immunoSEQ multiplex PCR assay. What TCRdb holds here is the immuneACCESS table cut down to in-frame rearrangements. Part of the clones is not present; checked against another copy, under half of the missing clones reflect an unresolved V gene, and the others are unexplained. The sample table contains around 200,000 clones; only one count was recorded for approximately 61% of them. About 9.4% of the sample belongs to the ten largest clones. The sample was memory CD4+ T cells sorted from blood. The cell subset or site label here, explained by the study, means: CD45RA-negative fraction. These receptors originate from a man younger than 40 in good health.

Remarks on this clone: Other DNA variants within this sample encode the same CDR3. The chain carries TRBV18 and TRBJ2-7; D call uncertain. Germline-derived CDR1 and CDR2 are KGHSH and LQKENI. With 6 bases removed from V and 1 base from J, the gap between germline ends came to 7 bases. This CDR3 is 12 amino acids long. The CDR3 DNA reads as TGTGCCAGCTCCCCAGAATCCTACGAGCAGTACTTC. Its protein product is CASSPESYEQYF.

In DNA, the CDR3 is TGTGCCAGCAGTTTGACAGGGGCTGGCTACAATGAGCAGTTCTTC. It encodes CASSLTGAGYNEQFF. The chain recombines TRBV6-5 with TRBJ2-1, with 8 nucleotides matching TRBD1. Trimming at V came to 4 bases and at J to 3 bases, leaving 5 bases not matched to a gene. This CDR3 has 15 residues. CDR1 is MNHEY, CDR2 SVGAGI, per germline.

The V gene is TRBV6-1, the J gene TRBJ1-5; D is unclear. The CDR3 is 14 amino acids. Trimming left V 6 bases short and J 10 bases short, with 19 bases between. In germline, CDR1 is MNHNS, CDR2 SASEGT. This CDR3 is CASRTTWAQSPQHF. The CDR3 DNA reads TGTGCCAGCAGAACGACGTGGGCCCAATCACCCCAGCATTTT.

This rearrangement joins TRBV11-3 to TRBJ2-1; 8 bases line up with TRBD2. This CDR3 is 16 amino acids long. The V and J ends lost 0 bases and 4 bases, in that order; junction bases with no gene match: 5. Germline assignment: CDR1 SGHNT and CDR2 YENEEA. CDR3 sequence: CASSLEGGRLYNEQFF. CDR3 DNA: TGTGCCAGCAGCTTAGAGGGCGGGAGGCTTTACAATGAGCAGTTCTTC.

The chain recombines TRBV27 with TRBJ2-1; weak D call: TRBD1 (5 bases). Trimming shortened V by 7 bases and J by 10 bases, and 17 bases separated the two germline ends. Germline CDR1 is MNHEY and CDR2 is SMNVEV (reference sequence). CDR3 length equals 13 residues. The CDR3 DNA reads TGTGCCAGCATTGGCAGGGTAGCTAGGGAGCAGTTCTTC. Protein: CASIGRVAREQFF.

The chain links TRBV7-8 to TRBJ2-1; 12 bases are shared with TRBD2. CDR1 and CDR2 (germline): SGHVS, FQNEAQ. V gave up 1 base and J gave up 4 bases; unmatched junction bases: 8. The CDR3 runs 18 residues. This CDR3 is CASSLVRTGTSGYNEQFF. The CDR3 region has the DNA TGTGCCAGCAGCTTAGTCCGGACCGGGACTAGCGGGTACAATGAGCAGTTCTTC.

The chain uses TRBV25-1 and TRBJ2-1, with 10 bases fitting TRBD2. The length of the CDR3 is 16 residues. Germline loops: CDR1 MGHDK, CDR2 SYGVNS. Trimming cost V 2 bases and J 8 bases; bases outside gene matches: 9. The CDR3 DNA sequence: TGTGCCAGCAGTGAAGCGCTAGCGGGAGAAGGGGATGAGCAGTTCTTC. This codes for CASSEALAGEGDEQFF.

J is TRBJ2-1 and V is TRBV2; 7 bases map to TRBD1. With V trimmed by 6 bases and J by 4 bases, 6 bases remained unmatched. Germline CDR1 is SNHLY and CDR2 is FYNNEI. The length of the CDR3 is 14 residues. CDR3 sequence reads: CASRIGTAYNEQFF. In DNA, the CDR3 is TGTGCCAGCAGGATAGGGACAGCTTACAATGAGCAGTTCTTC.

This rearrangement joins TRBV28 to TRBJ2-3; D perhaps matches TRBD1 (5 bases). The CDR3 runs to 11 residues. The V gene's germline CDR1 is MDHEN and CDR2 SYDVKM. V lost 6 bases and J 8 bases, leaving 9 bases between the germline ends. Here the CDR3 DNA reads TGTGCCAGCAGCGCTAGGGGTACGCAGTATTTT. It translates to CASSARGTQYF. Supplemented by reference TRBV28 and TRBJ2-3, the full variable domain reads DVKVTQSSRYLVKRTGEKVFLECVQDMDHENMFWYRQDPGLGLRLIYFSYDVKMKEKGDIPEGYSVSREKKERFSLILESASTNQTSMYLCASSARGTQYFGPGTRLTVL.

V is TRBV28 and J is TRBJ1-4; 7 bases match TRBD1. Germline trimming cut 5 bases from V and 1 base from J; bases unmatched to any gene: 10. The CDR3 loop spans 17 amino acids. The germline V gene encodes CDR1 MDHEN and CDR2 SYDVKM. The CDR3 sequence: CASSLDAPGGTNEKLFF. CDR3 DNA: TGTGCCAGCAGTCTGGATGCCCCAGGGGGAACTAATGAAAAACTGTTTTTT. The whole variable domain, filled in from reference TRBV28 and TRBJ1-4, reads DVKVTQSSRYLVKRTGEKVFLECVQDMDHENMFWYRQDPGLGLRLIYFSYDVKMKEKGDIPEGYSVSREKKERFSLILESASTNQTSMYLCASSLDAPGGTNEKLFFGSGTQLSVL.

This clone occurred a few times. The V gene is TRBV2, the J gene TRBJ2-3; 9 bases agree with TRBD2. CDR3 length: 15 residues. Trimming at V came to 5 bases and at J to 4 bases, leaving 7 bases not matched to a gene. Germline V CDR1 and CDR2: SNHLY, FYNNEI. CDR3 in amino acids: CASSIAGAGADTQYF. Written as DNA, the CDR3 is TGTGCCAGCAGTATAGCGGGAGCGGGGGCAGATACGCAGTATTTT.

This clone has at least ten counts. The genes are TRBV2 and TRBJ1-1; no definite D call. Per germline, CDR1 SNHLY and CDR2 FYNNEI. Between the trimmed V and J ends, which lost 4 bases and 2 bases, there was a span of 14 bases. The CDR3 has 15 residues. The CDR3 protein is CASSGPVAANTEAFF. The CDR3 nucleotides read TGTGCCAGCAGTGGACCGGTGGCAGCTAACACTGAAGCTTTCTTT.

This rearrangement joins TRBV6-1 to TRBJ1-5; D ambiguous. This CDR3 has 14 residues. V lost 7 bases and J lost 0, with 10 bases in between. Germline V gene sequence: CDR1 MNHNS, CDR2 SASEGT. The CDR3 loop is CASILDYSNQPQHF. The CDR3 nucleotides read TGTGCCAGCATATTAGACTATAGCAATCAGCCCCAGCATTTT.

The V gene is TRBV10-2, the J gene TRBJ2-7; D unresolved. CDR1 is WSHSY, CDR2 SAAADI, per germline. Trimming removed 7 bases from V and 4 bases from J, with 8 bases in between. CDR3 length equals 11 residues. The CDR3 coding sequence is TGCGCCAGCAAACAAACTTACGAGCAGTACTTC. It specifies CASKQTYEQYF.

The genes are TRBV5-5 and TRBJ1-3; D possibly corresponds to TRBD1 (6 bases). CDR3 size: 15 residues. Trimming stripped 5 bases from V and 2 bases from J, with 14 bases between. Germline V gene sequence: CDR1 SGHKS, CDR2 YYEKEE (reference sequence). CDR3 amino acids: CASRKQGEAGNTIYF. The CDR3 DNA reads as TGTGCCAGCAGAAAACAGGGAGAGGCTGGAAACACCATATATTTT.

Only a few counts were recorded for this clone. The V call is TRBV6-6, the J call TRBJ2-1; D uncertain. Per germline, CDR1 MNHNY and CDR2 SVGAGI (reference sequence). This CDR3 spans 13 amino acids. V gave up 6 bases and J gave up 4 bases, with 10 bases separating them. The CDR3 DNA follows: TGTGCCAGCAGCCCTAGGGTATACAATGAGCAGTTCTTC. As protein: CASSPRVYNEQFF.

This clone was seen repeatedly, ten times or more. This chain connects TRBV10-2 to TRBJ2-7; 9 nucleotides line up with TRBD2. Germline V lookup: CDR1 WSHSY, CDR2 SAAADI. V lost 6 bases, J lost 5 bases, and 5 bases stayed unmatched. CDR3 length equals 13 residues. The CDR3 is CASRGTSSDEQYF. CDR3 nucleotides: TGCGCCAGCAGGGGGACTAGCAGCGACGAGCAGTACTTC.

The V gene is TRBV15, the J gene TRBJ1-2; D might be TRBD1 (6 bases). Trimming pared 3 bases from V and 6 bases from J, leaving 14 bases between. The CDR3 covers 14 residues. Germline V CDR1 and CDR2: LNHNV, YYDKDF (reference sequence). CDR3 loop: CATSSQGQGNGYTF. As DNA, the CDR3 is TGTGCCACCAGCAGTCAGGGGCAGGGGAATGGCTACACCTTC. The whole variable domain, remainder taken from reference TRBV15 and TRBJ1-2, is DAMVIQNPRYQVTQFGKPVTLSCSQTLNHNVMYWYQQKSSQAPKLLFHYYDKDFNNEADTPDNFQSRRPNTSFCFLDIRSPGLGDTAMYLCATSSQGQGNGYTFGSGTRLTVV.